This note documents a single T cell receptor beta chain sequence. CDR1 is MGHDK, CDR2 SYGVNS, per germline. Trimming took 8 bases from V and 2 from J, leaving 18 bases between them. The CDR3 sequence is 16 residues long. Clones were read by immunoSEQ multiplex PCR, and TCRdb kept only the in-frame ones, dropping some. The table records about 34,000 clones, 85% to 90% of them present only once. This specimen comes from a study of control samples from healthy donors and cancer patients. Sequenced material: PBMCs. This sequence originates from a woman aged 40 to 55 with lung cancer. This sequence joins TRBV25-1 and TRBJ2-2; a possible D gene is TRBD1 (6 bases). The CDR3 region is CASSLTGPINTGELFF. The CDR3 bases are TGTGCCAGCTCGTTGACAGGCCCGATAAACACCGGGGAGCTGTTTTTT.